The T cell receptor (beta chain) under discussion was sequenced for a study of blood T cell repertoires in COVID-19. Repertoires were generated with immunoSEQ multiplex PCR, while TCRdb's copy carries only in-frame clones and drops some. Here the sample spans some 260,000 clones, around 79% being singletons. This clone was counted between two and nine times. The receptor's source is a woman of 80 years or more with acute or convalescent COVID-19. Input material: peripheral blood.

The CDR3 region has the DNA TGTGCCAGCAGCATAAGGACAGGAAGGGGCATTCAGTACTTC. It specifies CASSIRTGRGIQYF. This chain links TRBV6-5 with TRBJ2-4, with 7 nucleotides matching TRBD1. V dropped 6 bases and J dropped 9; count of bases not matched to a gene: 11. CDR3 length: 14 amino acids. Per germline, CDR1 MNHEY and CDR2 SVGAGI.